The entry that follows covers one T cell receptor (beta chain) sequence. This entry is derived from a study of cytomegalovirus exposure and HLA in healthy donors. This CDR3 has 14 amino acids. Germline V gives CDR1 MNHNS, CDR2 SASEGT. V lost 8 bases to trimming and J lost 2 bases; unmatched junction nucleotides: 6. Profiling relied on immunoSEQ multiplex PCR, and the TCRdb table lists in-frame clones only, not all of them. The sample has roughly 200,000 clones; roughly 81% are singletons. The V gene is TRBV6-1, the J gene TRBJ1-5; 7 bases line up with TRBD1. Sequenced material: PBMCs. This clonotype was obtained from a woman aged 25 to 39 in good health and CMV-seronegative. The CDR3 region is CASDRVGRNQPQHF. In DNA form, the CDR3 reads TGTGCCAGCGACAGGGTGGGGCGCAATCAGCCCCAGCATTTT.